Below, 10 T cell receptor beta chains from the same sample are listed, as sequenced in a study of blood T cell repertoires in COVID-19. Some clones are missing from TCRdb's copy, which holds only in-frame ones; the method was immunoSEQ multiplex PCR. The sample has more than 80,000 clones; about 64% are singletons. Material for sequencing was peripheral blood. The receptors originated from a human donor with acute or convalescent COVID-19. The donor label of this sample is uncertain.

This rearrangement joins TRBV5-4 to TRBJ2-7, with D uncertain. The germline V gene encodes CDR1 SGHNT and CDR2 YYREEE (reference sequence). Trimming cost V 4 bases and J 5 bases, with 7 bases left between them. There are 11 residues in the CDR3. CDR3 sequence (DNA): TGTGCCAGCAGCGAGTTTGACGAGCAGTACTTC. This codes for CASSEFDEQYF.

V and J are TRBV3-1 (or the pseudogene TRBV3-2) and TRBJ2-3; 8 bases line up with TRBD2. The ends lost 0 bases at V and 2 bases at J; junction bases unmatched: 10. From germline, CDR1 is LGHDT and CDR2 YNNKEL (reference sequence). The length of the CDR3 is 18 residues. The CDR3 DNA is TGTGCCAGCAGCCAAGATGGTAGTACTAGCGGCCCCACAGATACGCAGTATTTT. Translating gives CASSQDGSTSGPTDTQYF.

In this sample, this clone turned up a few times. V and J are TRBV7-4 and TRBJ2-3; the D is unclear. This CDR3 has 14 residues. V was cut by 0 bases and J by 3 bases, with 7 bases left in between. CDR1 SGHVT and CDR2 SQSDAQ come from the germline V gene. Here the CDR3 DNA reads TGTGCCAGCAGCTTAGCCCCCGAGACAGATACGCAGTATTTT. Its protein product is CASSLAPETDTQYF.

The chain joins TRBV9 to TRBJ2-1, with D maybe TRBD2 (5 bases). In germline, CDR1 is SGDLS, CDR2 YYNGEE. Between the trimmed V and J ends, which lost 0 bases and 6 bases, there was a span of 7 bases. The CDR3 consists of 13 residues. CDR3 residues: CASSVEGGNEQFF. CDR3 DNA sequence: TGTGCCAGCAGCGTAGAAGGAGGCAATGAGCAGTTCTTC.

V and J are TRBV28 and TRBJ2-7; 11 bases align to TRBD2. Per germline, CDR1 MDHEN and CDR2 SYDVKM. This CDR3 spans 15 amino acids. J lost 4 bases, V lost 6 bases, and 8 bases had no gene match. DNA for the CDR3: TGTGCCAGCAGCAGAGGGACTAGCGGAGATTACGAGCAGTACGTC. Translation: CASSRGTSGDYEQYV.

This clone was found once. The J gene is TRBJ1-1, the V gene TRBV21-1; the table's D call of TRBD1 was not tested on the DNA. TRBV21-1 is classified as a pseudogene. This CDR3 contains 16 residues. CDR3 sequence reads: CASSTQGGTGATEAFF. The CDR3 nucleotides are TGTGCCAGCAGCACCCAAGGGGGGACAGGGGCCACTGAAGCTTTCTTT.

The rearrangement joins TRBV11-3 to TRBJ2-2; TRBD2 matches 9 bases. CDR3 length: 16 amino acids. Unmatched junction bases numbered 5, after V lost 5 bases and J lost 1 base. The germline gives CDR1 SGHNT, CDR2 YENEEA. The CDR3 DNA reads TGTGCCAGCAGCCCCTTTAGCGGGGGGAACACCGGGGAGCTGTTTTTT. Translation: CASSPFSGGNTGELFF. The complete variable domain, with remaining parts taken from reference TRBV11-3 and TRBJ2-2, reads EAGVVQSPRYKIIEKKQPVAFWCNPISGHNTLYWYLQNLGQGPELLIRYENEEAVDDSQLPKDRFSAERLKGVDSTLKIQPAELGDSAVYLCASSPFSGGNTGELFFGEGSRLTVL.

Remarks on this clone: Other DNA sequences in this sample translate to the same CDR3. This rearrangement joins TRBV5-1 to TRBJ2-5; 11 nucleotides match TRBD2. This CDR3 is built from 15 residues. Looked up from germline, CDR1 is SGHRS and CDR2 is YFSETQ. With 0 bases clipped from V and 4 bases from J, the junction kept 2 bases outside the gene matches. The chain's CDR3 is CASSLGTSGLETQYF. The DNA for the CDR3 is TGCGCCAGCAGCTTGGGGACTAGCGGGTTAGAGACCCAGTACTTC.

Only a few counts were recorded for this clone. The chain uses TRBV6-4 and TRBJ2-3; 14 positions agree with TRBD2. The germline CDR1 and CDR2 sequences are MRHNA and SNTAGT. The CDR3 has 16 residues. With 0 bases clipped from V and 4 bases from J, the junction kept 0 bases outside the gene matches. CDR3 loop: CASSDSTSGGADTQYF. For the CDR3, the DNA is TGTGCCAGCAGTGACTCGACTAGCGGGGGGGCAGATACGCAGTATTTT.

The CDR3 nucleotides are TGTGCCAGCAGTCAAAACAGGGGGGGGACTGAAGCTTTCTTT. This gives the protein CASSQNRGGTEAFF. The chain combines TRBV6-5 with TRBJ1-1, with 8 bases matching TRBD1. The CDR3 length is 14 residues. Germline CDR1 and CDR2: MNHEY and SVGAGI. Trimming removed 5 bases from V and 5 bases from J; junction bases left unmatched: 7.